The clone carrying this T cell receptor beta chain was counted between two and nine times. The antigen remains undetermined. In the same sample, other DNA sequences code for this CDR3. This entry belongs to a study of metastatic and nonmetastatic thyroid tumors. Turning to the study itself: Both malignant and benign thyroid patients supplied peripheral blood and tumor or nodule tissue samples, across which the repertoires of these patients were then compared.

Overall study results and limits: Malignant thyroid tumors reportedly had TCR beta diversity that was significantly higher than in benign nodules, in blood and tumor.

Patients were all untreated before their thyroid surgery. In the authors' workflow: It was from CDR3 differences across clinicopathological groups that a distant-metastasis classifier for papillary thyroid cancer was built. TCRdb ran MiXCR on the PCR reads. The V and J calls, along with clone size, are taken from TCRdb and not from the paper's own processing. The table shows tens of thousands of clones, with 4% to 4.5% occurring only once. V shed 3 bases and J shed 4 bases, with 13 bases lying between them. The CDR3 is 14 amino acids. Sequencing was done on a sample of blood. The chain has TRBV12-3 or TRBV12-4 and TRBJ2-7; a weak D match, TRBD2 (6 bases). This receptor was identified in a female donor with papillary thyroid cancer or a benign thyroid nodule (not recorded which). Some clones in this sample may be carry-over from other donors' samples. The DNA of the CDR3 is TGTGCCAGCAGTTTGGATAGCGGACCATACGAGCAGTACTTC. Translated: CASSLDSGPYEQYF.